The present TCR beta chain was sequenced within a study of CD8+CD57+ T cells in acquired aplastic anemia. Study-level background: Sorted CD4+ and CD8+ cells yielded about 2.9 ug of DNA on average. Whole-study results and caveats: Patients and controls shared 25 to 35 CD8+ CDR3 sequences, which appeared highly expressed in patients and within their immunodominant clones.

Germline CDR1 SQVTM, CDR2 ANQGSEA. The V and J ends lost 4 bases and 5 bases respectively, with 19 bases between them. The CDR3 runs to 15 residues. For this clonotype: Antigen: not known.

Individuals selected for sequencing had exhibited CD8+CD57+ cell expansion on flow cytometry. CDR3 and TCR beta VDJ profiling relied on a genomic DNA template. TCRdb ran MiXCR on the reads and lists one entry per CDR3 protein. The sample has 150,000 to 200,000 distinct CDR3 sequences; around 48% are singletons. This TCR was recovered from a human donor with aplastic anemia. The specimen sequenced was sorted CD4+, CD8+, or CD8+CD57+ T cells (not recorded which) from PBMCs. The chain recombines TRBV29-1 with TRBJ2-3; the D call may be TRBD1 or TRBD2 (6 bases each). The DNA of the CDR3 is TGCAGCGTTGTTGGGAAGGGGGGCGCGGGAGATACGCAGTATTTT. Its translation is CSVVGKGGAGDTQYF.